This TCR beta chain stems from a study of graft-versus-host responses after intestinal transplantation. Study information: Tacrolimus plus steroids were given to all recipients for about 3 years, preceded by anti-thymocyte globulin induction. Study-wide results and caveats: There was an association between peak levels of circulating GvH clones and early post-transplant HvG declines.

Points on this clone: Its target is unknown.

CDR3 length: 16 amino acids. The V segment lost 4 bases and the J segment 0 bases; nucleotides outside the gene matches: 9. Germline V CDR1 and CDR2: SEHNR, FQNEAQ (reference sequence). Clones were sequenced by immunoSEQ multiplex PCR, and TCRdb holds only the in-frame ones, with some missing. The sample includes roughly 81,000 clones, approximately 80% of them seen just once. This clonotype was obtained from a human donor who received an intestinal transplant. This chain joins TRBV7-9 and TRBJ2-7; 7 bases map to TRBD1. The specimen was unstimulated CD4+ T cells sorted from spleen or lymph node cells, collected before intestinal transplant. The CDR3 sequence: CASSSVARGPSYEQYF. In DNA form, the CDR3 reads TGTGCCAGCAGCTCCGTCGCTAGGGGGCCCTCCTACGAGCAGTACTTC.